Listed below are T cell receptor beta chains from one sample, sequenced in a study of tissue T cells after allogeneic stem cell transplantation. Profiled with immunoSEQ multiplex PCR; TCRdb holds only in-frame clones, not every one. Of some 7,900 clones listed, about three quarters are singletons. This specimen consisted of skin, obtained at autopsy. These receptors were collected from a male patient older than 55 with steroid-refractory graft-versus-host disease after an allogeneic stem cell transplant. Some of the T cells may derive from the graft donor. CDR3s include the opening cysteine and the closing phenylalanine or tryptophan. The order of the fields is J gene, D gene, V gene, CDR3 protein, CDR3 DNA. The D gene is left open where the match is weak.

J: TRBJ2-7; D: NA; V: TRBV28; CDR3: CASTGVNSYEQYF; DNA: TGTGCCAGCACAGGGGTTAACTCCTACGAGCAGTACTTC
J: TRBJ2-6; D: NA; V: TRBV2; CDR3: CASSESFVSGANVLTF; DNA: TGTGCCAGCAGTGAATCCTTCGTCTCTGGGGCCAACGTCCTGACTTTC
J: TRBJ2-1; D: NA; V: TRBV27; CDR3: CASSPYRNEQFF; DNA: TGTGCCAGCAGTCCATACAGGAATGAGCAGTTCTTC
J: TRBJ2-5; D: TRBD2; V: TRBV5-4; CDR3: CAGRLAGVQETQYF; DNA: TGTGCCGGACGACTAGCGGGGGTCCAAGAGACCCAGTACTTC
J: TRBJ2-1; D: TRBD2; V: TRBV19; CDR3: CASSTRGGSSYNEQFF; DNA: TGTGCCAGTAGTACCCGCGGGGGGAGCTCCTACAATGAGCAGTTCTTC
J: TRBJ2-7; D: NA; V: TRBV18; CDR3: CASSEGLYEQYF; DNA: TGTGCCAGCTCAGAAGGACTCTACGAGCAGTACTTC
J: TRBJ2-7; D: NA; V: TRBV6-1; CDR3: CASSVRFLEFSSYEQYF; DNA: TGTGCCAGCAGTGTTCGATTCCTCGAATTCAGCTCCTACGAGCAGTACTTC
J: TRBJ2-1; D: NA; V: TRBV6-5; CDR3: CASSYSTVNEQFF; DNA: TGTGCCAGCAGTTACTCGACGGTCAATGAGCAGTTCTTC
J: TRBJ1-2; D: NA; V: TRBV29-1; CDR3: CSVARGVEYGYTF; DNA: TGCAGCGTTGCGAGGGGGGTTGAGTATGGCTACACCTTC
J: TRBJ2-7; D: NA; V: TRBV4-2; CDR3: CASSQDLPGPAYEQYF; DNA: TGTGCCAGCAGCCAAGATCTACCGGGACCCGCCTACGAGCAGTACTTC
J: TRBJ1-1; D: NA; V: TRBV25-1; CDR3: CASSDWGGITGTEAFF; DNA: TGTGCCAGCAGTGATTGGGGGGGGATTACGGGCACTGAAGCTTTCTTT
J: TRBJ2-1; D: NA; V: TRBV15; CDR3: CATSSNRNKGFF; DNA: TGTGCCACCAGCAGTAATAGAAATAAGGGGTTCTTC
J: TRBJ1-6; D: NA; V: TRBV11-2; CDR3: CASSSLTERNSPLHF; DNA: TGTGCCAGCAGCTCTCTGACAGAGCGGAATTCACCCCTCCACTTT
J: TRBJ1-2; D: NA; V: TRBV24-1; CDR3: CAARQGISSVRLYGYTF; DNA: TGTGCCGCAAGGCAAGGGATTTCATCTGTTCGGCTCTATGGCTACACCTTC